Each of the 9 T cell receptor beta chains below was sequenced from the same sample in a study of shared clonotypes between healthy human individuals. Produced via immunoSEQ multiplex PCR; TCRdb's table is partial and in-frame only. The table has 2,500,000 or so clones, over 85% seen once; the top ten hold more than 0.12%. Sample: naive CD4+ T cells sorted from blood. Subset described: CD45RA+ positively selected. Receptors were obtained from a man aged 18 to 29 in good health.

This chain connects TRBV15 to TRBJ2-1; 11 bases are shared with TRBD2. The CDR3 runs 15 residues. The J segment lost 4 bases and the V segment lost 7 bases, leaving 6 bases of the junction unmatched. Germline CDR1 is LNHNV and CDR2 is YYDKDF (reference sequence). The CDR3 DNA sequence: TGTGCCACCAACCGCCCTAGCGGGGGGTACAATGAGCAGTTCTTC. It is translated as CATNRPSGGYNEQFF.

The sample holds a few counts of this clone. The V and J genes are TRBV12-5 and TRBJ1-1; the D is unclear. Trimming removed 1 base from V and 7 bases from J, with 10 bases in between. Germline-derived CDR1 and CDR2 are LGHNT and FRNRAP. The CDR3 contains 13 residues. CDR3 region: CASGLARTDEAFF. The DNA for the CDR3 is TGTGCTAGTGGTTTGGCCCGGACGGATGAAGCTTTCTTT.

This chain joins TRBV19 and TRBJ1-3, with D possibly matching TRBD1 (6 bases). CDR1 LNHDA and CDR2 SQIVND come from the germline V gene (reference sequence). The CDR3 spans 16 residues. The V and J ends lost 5 bases and 0 bases respectively, with 14 bases between them. The CDR3: CASSSGTSGSGNTIYF. CDR3 bases: TGTGCCAGTAGTTCCGGGACATCTGGCTCTGGAAACACCATATATTTT. The whole variable domain, filled in from reference TRBV19 and TRBJ1-3, reads DGGITQSPKYLFRKEGQNVTLSCEQNLNHDAMYWYRQDPGQGLRLIYYSQIVNDFQKGDIAEGYSVSREKKESFPLTVTSAQKNPTAFYLCASSSGTSGSGNTIYFGEGSWLTVV.

V gene TRBV19 combines with J gene TRBJ2-2, with unresolved D. Trimming took off 1 base at V and 2 bases at J, with 5 bases between the two ends. Germline-derived CDR1 and CDR2 are LNHDA and SQIVND (reference sequence). This CDR3 is 14 amino acids long. The CDR3 bases are TGTGCCAGTAGTATAGCTCGAAACACCGGGGAGCTGTTTTTT. Encoded protein: CASSIARNTGELFF.

Of note for this clone: Its ends do not fully match the called genes, so a read error is possible. The sample holds other DNA sequences that translate to the same CDR3. This chain joins TRBV4-2 and TRBJ1-4, with 7 bases fitting TRBD1. The V gene's germline CDR1 is LGHNA and CDR2 YNFKEQ. The CDR3 consists of 15 residues. The CDR3 DNA is TGTGCCAGCAGTCAAGGGGGCCCAACTAATGAAAAACTGTTTTTT. This codes for CASSQGGPTNEKLFF.

Regarding this clone: The sample holds other DNA sequences that translate to the same CDR3. This chain connects TRBV5-4 to TRBJ2-3; D is perhaps TRBD1 (6 bases). Germline lookup yields CDR1 SGHNT and CDR2 YYREEE (reference sequence). The CDR3 has 13 residues. The V end was cut by 0 bases, the J end by 6 bases, with 8 bases between. The CDR3 reads CASSLVGADTQYF. The CDR3 DNA reads TGTGCCAGCAGCTTGGTGGGGGCGGATACGCAGTATTTT. The full variable domain, its missing parts supplied by reference TRBV5-4 and TRBJ2-3, is ETGVTQSPTHLIKTRGQQVTLRCSSQSGHNTVSWYQQALGQGPQFIFQYYREEENGRGNFPPRFSGLQFPNYSSELNVNALELDDSALYLCASSLVGADTQYFGPGTRLTVL.

The V gene is TRBV6-6, the J gene TRBJ1-5; D unresolved. Germline assignment: CDR1 MNHNY and CDR2 SVGAGI (reference sequence). V was shortened by 4 bases and J by 2 bases, with 9 bases between the two germline ends. This CDR3 contains 14 residues. The CDR3 reads CASSLVDGNQPQHF. CDR3 coding DNA: TGTGCCAGCAGTTTAGTTGATGGCAATCAGCCCCAGCATTTT.

The gene calls are TRBV5-4 and TRBJ2-1; the match to TRBD2 covers 16 bases. CDR3 length equals 15 residues. The V gene end was trimmed by 10 bases and the J gene end by 1 base; junction bases not matched to a gene: 2. Germline-derived CDR1 and CDR2 are SGHNT and YYREEE (reference sequence). The DNA of the CDR3 is TGTGCCGGGGGACTAGCGGGAGGGTCCTACAATGAGCAGTTCTTC. Its translation: CAGGLAGGSYNEQFF.

V is TRBV7-2 and J is TRBJ2-7; 14 nucleotides agree with TRBD2. The length of the CDR3 is 15 residues. V lost 5 bases and J lost 6; bases outside the gene matches: 6. Germline V gives CDR1 SGHTA, CDR2 FQGNSA. DNA for the CDR3: TGTGCCAGCAGCAGAGGACTAGCGGGAGGACGCGAGCAGTACTTC. Translating gives CASSRGLAGGREQYF.